This T cell receptor beta chain was identified in a study of shared clonotypes between healthy human individuals. With regard to this clone: No antigen is known for it.

Samples underwent the assay at deep level. Assay: immunoSEQ multiplex PCR; the TCRdb copy retains only in-frame clones and omits some. The sample shows about 1.5 million clones, 95% to 99% of them seen only once. Findings and limits, study-wide: Donors were few, which limited the genetic and exposure-history diversity represented.

CDR3 length: 15 residues. Germline CDR1 WNHNN, CDR2 SYGVQD (reference sequence). Unmatched junction bases numbered 10, after V lost 2 bases and J lost 9 bases. Sequences were obtained from naive CD4+ T cells sorted from blood. The subset: CD45RA+ positively selected. The TCR was taken from a man aged 25-45 years in good health. This sequence joins TRBV10-1 and TRBJ2-1; 7 bases agree with TRBD2. The CDR3 DNA follows: TGCGCCAGCAGTGAGATAGCGGGCATAGCCAGTGAGCAGTTCTTC. This encodes CASSEIAGIASEQFF.